This T cell receptor (beta chain) appears in the sequencing data of a study of blood T cell repertoires in COVID-19. Study in general: T cells, B-cell-depleted T cells, or PBMCs provided the cDNA or gDNA that served as material.

This clone was recorded only once. This CDR3 has 13 residues. Trimming took off 6 bases at V and 5 bases at J, with 15 bases between the two ends. CDR1 and CDR2 (germline): SGHRS, YFSETQ. Produced via immunoSEQ multiplex PCR; TCRdb's table is partial and in-frame only. The repertoire holds 50,000 or so clones, with roughly nine tenths as singletons. The TCR comes from a human donor in a cohort sampled during active COVID-19. The chain recombines TRBV5-1 with TRBJ2-7, with a tentative D call TRBD1 (6 bases). Sequenced: peripheral blood. CDR3 protein: CASNLGQTNEQYF. In DNA form, the CDR3 reads TGCGCCAGCAACCTCGGACAGACAAACGAGCAGTACTTC.